These 22 T cell receptor beta chains were sequenced from one sample in a study of T-cell reconstitution after alpha-beta-depleted transplantation in children. Unique molecular identifiers were incorporated into the prepared TCRbeta library. TCRdb independently ran MiXCR on the PCR reads; one entry per CDR3 protein. Of 700,000 to 950,000 distinct CDR3 sequences listed, roughly 15% are singletons. This material consisted of PBMCs, mostly from graft donor cells, taken 360 days after TCRalphabeta/CD19-depleted stem cell transplant. The source of these receptors is a male patient between 10 and 17 years old who had a stem cell transplant for acute lymphoblastic leukemia, so the T cells may come from the graft donor.

The rearrangement joins TRBV6-2 or TRBV6-3 to TRBJ2-7; D remains unclear. This CDR3 has 19 amino acids. Germline V gene data show CDR1 as MNHEY and CDR2 as SVGEGT. V dropped 2 bases and J dropped 1 base, with 24 bases sitting between them. The chain's CDR3 is CASSYGSKSPPPPSYEQYF. For the CDR3, the DNA is TGTGCCAGCAGTTACGGATCAAAGAGCCCACCGCCCCCTTCCTACGAGCAGTACTTC.

This clonotype was recorded at least ten times. The rearrangement links TRBV6-5 to TRBJ1-1; D might be TRBD1 (5 bases). The CDR3 has 15 residues. CDR1 MNHEY and CDR2 SVGAGI come from the germline V gene. Trimming took off 0 bases at V and 4 bases at J, with 12 bases between the two ends. The CDR3 sequence: CASSYSGLPGTEAFF. DNA for the CDR3: TGTGCCAGCAGTTACTCGGGACTGCCTGGCACTGAAGCTTTCTTT.

This clonotype was detected a few times. The rearrangement uses TRBV20-1 and TRBJ1-2; D may be TRBD1 (5 bases). The germline gives CDR1 DFQATT, CDR2 SNEGSKA (reference sequence). This CDR3 is 15 amino acids long. V was cut by 5 bases and J by 1 base, with 17 bases left in between. CDR3 protein: CSAARIREGNYGYTF. CDR3 nucleotide sequence: TGCAGTGCTGCAAGGATCAGGGAGGGTAACTATGGCTACACCTTC.

This sequence joins TRBV4-1 and TRBJ2-4; 8 bases match TRBD1. Germline CDR1 and CDR2: MGHRA and YSYEKL. After removal of 2 bases from V and 7 bases from J, the junction contained 10 bases not matched to a gene. The CDR3 covers 16 residues. The CDR3 DNA reads TGCGCCAGCAGCCAACCCGGGACAGGAGGGGGTAACATTCAGTACTTC. It translates to CASSQPGTGGGNIQYF.

This clonotype was seen a few times. The chain recombines TRBV7-8 with TRBJ1-1; 8 bases are a match to TRBD1. CDR3 length: 15 residues. V was clipped by 2 bases and J by 1 base; unmatched bases: 3. Germline V gene lookup returns CDR1 SGHVS and CDR2 FQNEAQ. CDR3 protein: CASSLQGAQNTEAFF. In DNA form, the CDR3 reads TGTGCCAGCAGCTTACAGGGGGCGCAGAACACTGAAGCTTTCTTT.

This clonotype showed up just a few times. The chain couples TRBV5-1 to TRBJ2-5; D gene ambiguous. From germline, CDR1 is SGHRS and CDR2 YFSETQ. The V gene lost 4 bases and the J gene lost 3 bases, with 13 bases spanning the gap. The CDR3 loop spans 14 amino acids. The DNA for the CDR3 is TGCGCCAGCAGCCTTCGGCGCGGTAAAGAGACCCAGTACTTC. As protein: CASSLRRGKETQYF.

The V gene is TRBV20-1, the J gene TRBJ2-2, with D uncertain. The CDR3 runs 14 residues. Germline CDR1 DFQATT, CDR2 SNEGSKA (reference sequence). Between the trimmed V and J ends, which lost 4 bases and 5 bases, there was a span of 14 bases. The CDR3 coding sequence is TGCAGTGCTACCACGGACGGGTGGACCGGGGAGCTGTTTTTT. Protein: CSATTDGWTGELFF.

This clonotype has more than one count but fewer than ten. This chain connects TRBV29-1 to TRBJ2-7; possibly TRBD2 for D (5 bases). The ends were cut back, 1 base at V and 5 bases at J, with 9 bases in the middle. CDR1 and CDR2 (germline): SQVTM, ANQGSEA. The CDR3 extends over 12 amino acids. The CDR3 nucleotides are TGCAGCGTTGAAGGGATGGAGGACGAGCAGTACTTC. It translates to CSVEGMEDEQYF.

The V gene is TRBV12-3 or TRBV12-4, the J gene TRBJ1-5; TRBD1 aligns across 8 bases. With V trimmed by 6 bases and J by 3 bases, 4 bases remained unmatched. The CDR3 contains 14 residues. Here the CDR3 DNA reads TGTGCCAGCAGGAGACAGGGGCTCAATCAGCCCCAGCATTTT. Its translation: CASRRQGLNQPQHF.

This clonotype occurred many times. V usage is TRBV14 and J usage is TRBJ2-1; 14 bases fit TRBD2. CDR1 SGHDN and CDR2 FVKESK come from the germline V gene. The J segment lost 4 bases and the V segment lost 4 bases, leaving 6 bases of the junction unmatched. This CDR3 comprises 17 residues. In DNA, the CDR3 is TGTGCCAGCAGCCCAAGACTAGCGGGAGGGCCTTACAATGAGCAGTTCTTC. Translation gives CASSPRLAGGPYNEQFF.

This clonotype turned up a few times. The rearrangement links TRBV29-1 to TRBJ1-2; 7 nucleotides agree with TRBD1. The CDR3 covers 12 residues. V was clipped by 6 bases and J by 1 base; unmatched bases: 2. The germline gives CDR1 SQVTM, CDR2 ANQGSEA. The CDR3 protein is CSVAGGNYGYTF. The CDR3 DNA reads as TGCAGCGTGGCAGGGGGTAACTATGGCTACACCTTC.

The V gene is TRBV7-6, the J gene TRBJ2-5; D gene unclear. The V and J ends lost 5 bases and 0 bases respectively, with 10 bases between them. The CDR3 sequence is 14 residues long. CDR1 is SGHVS, CDR2 FNYEAQ, per germline. This chain's CDR3 is CASSQNSYQETQYF. The CDR3 nucleotides read TGTGCCAGCAGCCAAAACAGCTACCAAGAGACCCAGTACTTC.

This clonotype has a count of ten or more. This chain links TRBV20-1 with TRBJ2-2; weak D call: TRBD2 (5 bases). V dropped 6 bases and J dropped 0 bases, with 14 bases sitting between them. This CDR3 contains 15 residues. The germline V gene has CDR1 DFQATT and CDR2 SNEGSKA (reference sequence). The CDR3 bases are TGCAGTGCATATGGACTGACTACGAACACCGGGGAGCTGTTTTTT. Translating it yields CSAYGLTTNTGELFF.

V is TRBV6-5 and J is TRBJ2-7; D may be TRBD1 (5 bases). Germline assignment: CDR1 MNHEY and CDR2 SVGAGI. V lost 6 bases and J 0 bases, leaving 15 bases between the germline ends. This CDR3 contains 15 residues. The CDR3 sequence is CASSPFRVSSYEQYF. The CDR3 coding sequence is TGTGCCAGCAGCCCCTTCAGGGTGAGCTCCTACGAGCAGTACTTC.

This clonotype showed up many times. The chain carries TRBV6-1 and TRBJ1-1, with TRBD1 matching 10 bases. V lost 6 bases, J lost 1 base, and 5 bases stayed unmatched. The CDR3 is made up of 15 amino acids. Looked up from germline, CDR1 is MNHNS and CDR2 is SASEGT. DNA for the CDR3: TGTGCCAGCAGAGACAGGGGGCTAGGGAACACTGAAGCTTTCTTT. The encoded protein is CASRDRGLGNTEAFF.

This clonotype was found a few times. The chain carries TRBV7-9 and TRBJ2-1, with TRBD2 matching 8 bases. Germline V lookup: CDR1 SEHNR, CDR2 FQNEAQ (reference sequence). This CDR3 has 15 amino acids. V dropped 5 bases and J dropped 3; count of bases not matched to a gene: 6. The CDR3 DNA reads TGTGCCAGCAGCCGTAGCGGGAACGACTACAATGAGCAGTTCTTC. Protein: CASSRSGNDYNEQFF.

This clonotype has a count of ten or more. The V call is TRBV11-1, the J call TRBJ2-3; D ambiguous. V was shortened by 3 bases and J by 1 base, with 8 bases between the two germline ends. CDR3 length: 14 residues. Germline V CDR1 and CDR2: SGHAT, FQDESV (reference sequence). The DNA of the CDR3 is TGTGCCAGCAGCTTGACACCTCGCACAGATACGCAGTATTTT. Its protein product is CASSLTPRTDTQYF. Combining the CDR3 with reference TRBV11-1 and TRBJ2-3 gives the whole variable domain EAEVAQSPRYKITEKSQAVAFWCDPISGHATLYWYRQILGQGPELLVQFQDESVVDDSQLPKDRFSAERLKGVDSTLKIQPAELGDSAMYLCASSLTPRTDTQYFGPGTRLTVL.

As for this clonotype: A read error may explain this, as a much larger clone is one base away. DNA for the CDR3: TGTGCCTGCAGCTTAGGGGGGGGCGGTACAGATACGCAGTATTTT. Translation gives CACSLGGGGTDTQYF. V gene TRBV11-3 combines with J gene TRBJ2-3; D is perhaps TRBD2 (7 bases). The CDR3 has 15 residues. Germline V gene lookup returns CDR1 SGHNT and CDR2 YENEEA. Supplemented by reference TRBV11-3 and TRBJ2-3, the full variable domain reads EAGVVQSPRYKIIEKKQPVAFWCNPISGHNTLYWYLQNLGQGPELLIRYENEEAVDDSQLPKDRFSAERLKGVDSTLKIQPAELGDSAVYLCACSLGGGGTDTQYFGPGTRLTVL.

This clonotype was detected only a few times. The chain recombines TRBV2 with TRBJ2-7; D may correspond to TRBD1 or TRBD2 (5 bases each). V was cut by 4 bases and J by 0 bases, with 13 bases left in between. The CDR3 runs 15 residues. CDR1 and CDR2 (germline): SNHLY, FYNNEI. The CDR3 protein is CASSGRTTSSYEQYF. The CDR3 bases are TGTGCCAGCAGTGGGCGGACAACTAGCTCCTACGAGCAGTACTTC.

This clonotype was picked up many times. This chain uses TRBV6-9 with TRBJ1-5, with a weak D call TRBD1 (5 bases). Germline CDR1 reads MNHGY; CDR2 reads SVAAGI. Trimming left V 7 bases short and J 1 base short, with 17 bases between. The CDR3 sequence is 16 residues long. Here the CDR3 DNA reads TGTGCCAGCATCCTACTTGGGGCCCAAAGCAATCAGCCCCAGCATTTT. This gives the protein CASILLGAQSNQPQHF.

This clonotype has just a few counts. The CDR3 here is CASSLTPGQGSEQFF. The CDR3 DNA follows: TGTGCCAGCAGCTTGACCCCGGGACAAGGTAGTGAGCAGTTCTTC. The V call is TRBV7-3, the J call TRBJ2-1; possibly TRBD1 for D (6 bases). V was clipped by 3 bases and J by 9 bases, with 18 bases between them. CDR1 and CDR2 (germline): SGHTA, FQGTGA. The CDR3 runs to 15 residues.

This clonotype was found a few times. DNA for the CDR3: TGTGCCAGCAGTTTACCGGGGGGAGGGATCTACAATGAGCAGTTCTTC. It is translated as CASSLPGGGIYNEQFF. This chain connects TRBV12-3 or TRBV12-4 to TRBJ2-1; 7 nucleotides line up with TRBD2. V shed 2 bases and J 3 bases; nucleotides not matched to a gene: 7. The CDR3 is 16 residues long.